This T cell receptor beta chain stems from a study of blood T cell repertoires in COVID-19. The V and J ends lost 5 bases and 4 bases respectively, with 8 bases between them. The CDR3 consists of 11 residues. Per germline, CDR1 DFQATT and CDR2 SNEGSKA (reference sequence). Under the authors' procedure: The authors estimated nucleated cell counts from reference gene primer amplification. This table comes from immunoSEQ multiplex PCR, and its TCRdb copy is limited to in-frame clones, with some not included. V and J calls and clone size are as listed in that table; D and trimming were resolved from the DNA. The data hold over 200,000 clones, with roughly 85% observed a single time.

Sequencing used peripheral blood. This receptor was obtained from a woman in her late teens or twenties who had recovered from COVID-19. This chain joins TRBV20-1 and TRBJ1-1, with a tentative D call TRBD1 (5 bases). In nucleotides, the CDR3 is TGCAGTGCTCCAGGGCCCACTGAAGCTTTCTTT. It encodes CSAPGPTEAFF.